This is a list of T cell receptor beta chains from one sample in a study of T cells after yellow fever vaccination. TCRdb re-called the 5' RACE reads with MiXCR, one entry per CDR3 protein. The sample lists about 310,000 distinct CDR3 sequences, around 3.6% seen once, with 20% to 30% in the top ten. This material consisted of PBMCs, taken on the day of the yellow fever booster vaccination. All receptors come from a man between 18 and 35 years old who received the YFV17D yellow fever vaccine. Both conserved end residues are part of each CDR3. Fields, in order: D gene, J gene, V gene, clone size, CDR3 protein, CDR3 DNA. The D gene is left open where the match is weak. Not every row has a clone size; where given, it reads once, few, many or a size class.

D gene: TRBD2; J gene: TRBJ2-3; V gene: TRBV3-1; clone size: many; CDR3 protein: CASSHLSGGRTRTQYF; CDR3 DNA: TGTGCCAGCAGCCACCTTAGCGGGGGGCGAACTAGGACGCAGTATTTT
D gene: NA; J gene: TRBJ1-1; V gene: TRBV9; clone size: few; CDR3 protein: CASSVGGGRGHTEAFF; CDR3 DNA: TGTGCCAGCAGCGTAGGGGGGGGCAGGGGTCACACTGAAGCTTTCTTT
D gene: NA; J gene: TRBJ1-1; V gene: TRBV6-5; clone size: many; CDR3 protein: CASSYKVNTEAFF; CDR3 DNA: TGTGCCAGCAGTTATAAAGTGAACACTGAAGCTTTCTTT
D gene: NA; J gene: TRBJ1-2; V gene: TRBV6-5; clone size: many; CDR3 protein: CASSYSRGDYGYTF; CDR3 DNA: TGTGCCAGCAGTTACTCCAGGGGAGACTATGGCTACACCTTC
D gene: TRBD1; J gene: TRBJ2-5; V gene: TRBV5-6; clone size: many; CDR3 protein: CASSGTVQETQYF; CDR3 DNA: TGTGCCAGCAGCGGGACAGTCCAAGAGACCCAGTACTTC
D gene: NA; J gene: TRBJ2-5; V gene: TRBV7-2; clone size: many; CDR3 protein: CASSFRPGQLQETQYF; CDR3 DNA: TGTGCCAGCAGCTTTAGACCCGGACAGTTGCAAGAGACCCAGTACTTC
D gene: NA; J gene: TRBJ2-5; V gene: TRBV28; clone size: many; CDR3 protein: CASSLSSLSEETQYF; CDR3 DNA: TGTGCCAGCAGTTTAAGCAGCTTAAGCGAAGAGACCCAGTACTTC
D gene: NA; J gene: TRBJ1-5; V gene: TRBV4-1; clone size: NA; CDR3 protein: CASSQVLSDNQPQHF; CDR3 DNA: TGCGCCAGCAGCCAAGTTTTGTCCGATAATCAGCCCCAGCATTTT
D gene: NA; J gene: TRBJ2-7; V gene: TRBV30; clone size: few; CDR3 protein: CACTTGHEQYF; CDR3 DNA: TGTGCCTGCACCACAGGTCACGAGCAGTACTTC
D gene: NA; J gene: TRBJ2-5; V gene: TRBV18; clone size: few; CDR3 protein: CASSPQEGSETQYF; CDR3 DNA: TGTGCCAGCTCACCACAGGAGGGTTCGGAGACCCAGTACTTC
D gene: TRBD2; J gene: TRBJ2-5; V gene: TRBV5-4; clone size: few; CDR3 protein: CASSLPGTSGGSKETQYF; CDR3 DNA: TGTGCCAGCAGCTTGCCAGGGACTAGCGGGGGCTCCAAAGAGACCCAGTACTTC
D gene: NA; J gene: TRBJ1-1; V gene: TRBV20-1; clone size: many; CDR3 protein: CSASPRGGTEAFF; CDR3 DNA: TGCAGTGCTAGCCCTCGGGGGGGGACTGAAGCTTTCTTT
D gene: NA; J gene: TRBJ1-6; V gene: TRBV4-3; clone size: few; CDR3 protein: CASSQETQALSYNSPLHF; CDR3 DNA: TGCGCCAGCAGCCAAGAGACCCAGGCCCTCTCCTATAATTCACCCCTCCACTTT
D gene: NA; J gene: TRBJ2-1; V gene: TRBV11-2; clone size: many; CDR3 protein: CASSLAGRAQEQFF; CDR3 DNA: TGTGCCAGCAGCTTAGCCGGAAGGGCTCAGGAGCAGTTCTTC
D gene: NA; J gene: TRBJ2-5; V gene: TRBV9; clone size: NA; CDR3 protein: CASSPRGVGQETQYF; CDR3 DNA: TGTGCCAGCAGCCCCCGGGGCGTCGGGCAAGAGACCCAGTACTTC
D gene: NA; J gene: TRBJ1-1; V gene: TRBV18; clone size: NA; CDR3 protein: CASSRGAQNTEAFF; CDR3 DNA: TGTGCCAGCTCAAGAGGCGCCCAGAACACTGAAGCTTTCTTT
D gene: NA; J gene: TRBJ1-5; V gene: TRBV20-1; clone size: NA; CDR3 protein: CSAIWGGGNQPQHF; CDR3 DNA: TGCAGTGCTATTTGGGGCGGGGGCAATCAGCCCCAGCATTTT
D gene: NA; J gene: TRBJ1-4; V gene: TRBV7-2; clone size: NA; CDR3 protein: CASSLDFTTNEKLFF; CDR3 DNA: TGTGCCAGCAGCTTAGACTTCACAACTAATGAAAAACTGTTTTTT
D gene: NA; J gene: TRBJ1-5; V gene: TRBV15; clone size: many; CDR3 protein: CATSRGKGEGHQPQHF; CDR3 DNA: TGTGCCACCAGCAGAGGAAAGGGGGAGGGCCATCAGCCCCAGCATTTT
D gene: NA; J gene: TRBJ2-1; V gene: TRBV29-1; clone size: many; CDR3 protein: CSVAGGGDRADNEQFF; CDR3 DNA: TGCAGCGTTGCGGGGGGCGGCGACAGGGCAGACAATGAGCAGTTCTTC
D gene: TRBD1; J gene: TRBJ2-3; V gene: TRBV29-1; clone size: many; CDR3 protein: CSVFGTGAGDTQYF; CDR3 DNA: TGCAGCGTTTTTGGAACAGGGGCTGGAGATACGCAGTATTTT
D gene: NA; J gene: TRBJ1-6; V gene: TRBV7-2; clone size: NA; CDR3 protein: CASSTNWDGGSSPLHF; CDR3 DNA: TGTGCCAGCAGCACCAATTGGGACGGTGGTAGTTCACCCCTCCACTTT
D gene: NA; J gene: TRBJ1-1; V gene: TRBV6-6; clone size: NA; CDR3 protein: CATSYGQQNTEAFF; CDR3 DNA: TGTGCCACCAGTTACGGCCAGCAGAACACTGAAGCTTTCTTT
D gene: NA; J gene: TRBJ1-3; V gene: TRBV20-1; clone size: many; CDR3 protein: CSAIGWSSGNTIYF; CDR3 DNA: TGCAGTGCTATAGGGTGGAGCTCTGGAAACACCATATATTTT
D gene: NA; J gene: TRBJ2-2; V gene: TRBV6-2/TRBV6-3; clone size: many; CDR3 protein: CASRKTGNTGELFF; CDR3 DNA: TGTGCCAGCAGGAAGACAGGGAACACCGGGGAGCTGTTTTTT
D gene: NA; J gene: TRBJ1-1; V gene: TRBV6-2/TRBV6-3; clone size: many; CDR3 protein: CASRWRDTEAFF; CDR3 DNA: TGTGCCAGCCGGTGGAGGGACACTGAAGCTTTCTTT
D gene: TRBD2; J gene: TRBJ2-3; V gene: TRBV7-2; clone size: many; CDR3 protein: CASSLVAGGGDTQYF; CDR3 DNA: TGTGCCAGCAGCTTAGTTGCCGGGGGGGGAGATACGCAGTATTTT
D gene: TRBD1; J gene: TRBJ2-7; V gene: TRBV6-2/TRBV6-3; clone size: NA; CDR3 protein: CASSPDRDYEQYF; CDR3 DNA: TGTGCCAGCAGCCCCGACAGGGACTACGAGCAGTACTTC
D gene: TRBD2; J gene: TRBJ2-5; V gene: TRBV5-1; clone size: few; CDR3 protein: CASSSGSGGETQYF; CDR3 DNA: TGCGCCAGCAGTTCAGGCTCGGGGGGTGAGACCCAGTACTTC
D gene: NA; J gene: TRBJ2-5; V gene: TRBV7-3; clone size: few; CDR3 protein: CASSLERGETQYF; CDR3 DNA: TGTGCCAGCAGCTTAGAAAGGGGGGAGACCCAGTACTTC
D gene: TRBD2; J gene: TRBJ2-5; V gene: TRBV5-1; clone size: many; CDR3 protein: CASGTNWGTQYF; CDR3 DNA: TGCGCCAGCGGGACTAACTGGGGGACCCAGTACTTC
D gene: NA; J gene: TRBJ1-1; V gene: TRBV27; clone size: NA; CDR3 protein: CASSDRENTEAFF; CDR3 DNA: TGTGCCAGCAGTGACAGAGAGAACACTGAAGCTTTCTTT